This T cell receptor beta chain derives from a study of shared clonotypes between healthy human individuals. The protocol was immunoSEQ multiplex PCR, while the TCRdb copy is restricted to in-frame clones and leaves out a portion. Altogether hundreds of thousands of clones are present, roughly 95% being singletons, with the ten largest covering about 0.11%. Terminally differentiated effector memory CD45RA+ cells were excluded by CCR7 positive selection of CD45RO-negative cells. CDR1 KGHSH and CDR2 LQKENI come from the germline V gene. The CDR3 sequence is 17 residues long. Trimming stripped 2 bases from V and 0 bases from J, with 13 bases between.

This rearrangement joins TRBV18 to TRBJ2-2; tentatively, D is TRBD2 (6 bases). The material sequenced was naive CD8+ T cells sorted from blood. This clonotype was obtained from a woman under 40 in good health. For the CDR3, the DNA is TGTGCCAGCTCACCAAGGAGGGGCATCGCGAACACCGGGGAGCTGTTTTTT. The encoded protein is CASSPRRGIANTGELFF.